One and the same sample provided the 23 T cell receptor beta chains below, sequenced in a study of T-cell reconstitution after alpha-beta-depleted transplantation in children. Library preparation (for TCRbeta) was performed with unique molecular identifiers. One entry per CDR3 protein results from TCRdb running MiXCR on the PCR reads. The sample lists 90,000 to 100,000 distinct CDR3 sequences; 23% were seen once. The sequences come from PBMCs, collected before TCRalphabeta/CD19-depleted stem cell transplant. Receptors were obtained from a boy aged 2 to 10 with acute lymphoblastic leukemia, due to receive a stem cell transplant.

This chain connects TRBV3-1 to TRBJ1-1, with 8 bases fitting TRBD1. The junction had 16 bases not matched to a gene; V was cut back by 5 bases and J by 11 bases. Germline V gene data show CDR1 as LGHDT and CDR2 as YNNKEL (reference sequence). CDR3 length: 15 residues. The CDR3, as DNA: TGTGCCAGCAGCACCGGATTAGGACAGGGACCCTGGGCTTTCTTT. Amino acids: CASSTGLGQGPWAFF.

This clonotype was counted between two and nine times. V is TRBV5-1 and J is TRBJ2-4, with 9 bases fitting TRBD1. CDR3 length: 16 amino acids. Germline values: CDR1 SGHRS, CDR2 YFSETQ. The ends lost 4 bases at V and 3 bases at J; junction bases unmatched: 8. The CDR3 region is CASSPGQGMSKNIQYF. The CDR3 coding sequence is TGCGCCAGCAGCCCTGGACAGGGGATGAGCAAAAACATTCAGTACTTC.

The CDR3 is CASSLLGALSYEQYF. The CDR3 DNA sequence: TGTGCCAGCAGTCTACTCGGGGCACTCTCCTACGAGCAGTACTTC. The chain employs TRBV27 and TRBJ2-7; the D gene could be TRBD1 or TRBD2 (5 bases each). This CDR3 is 15 amino acids long. V was trimmed by 5 bases and J by 0 bases, leaving 14 bases between them. The V gene's germline CDR1 is MNHEY and CDR2 SMNVEV (reference sequence).

In its sample, this clonotype was seen many times. The chain uses TRBV5-1 and TRBJ2-7; 10 bases are shared with TRBD2. Per the germline V gene, CDR1 is SGHRS and CDR2 is YFSETQ. Germline trimming cut 2 bases from V and 0 bases from J; bases unmatched to any gene: 8. The CDR3 has 17 amino acids. The CDR3 DNA follows: TGCGCCAGCAGCTTAGGACTAGCGGACCCTTTCTCCTACGAGCAGTACTTC. It codes for CASSLGLADPFSYEQYF.

The chain couples TRBV20-1 to TRBJ2-7; 7 bases agree with TRBD2. The CDR3 sequence is 15 residues long. The germline V gene has CDR1 DFQATT and CDR2 SNEGSKA (reference sequence). V trimming: 2 bases; J trimming: 2 bases; junction bases outside the gene matches: 9. The CDR3 spells CSARPPSGGAYEQYF. The CDR3 nucleotides are TGCAGTGCTAGACCCCCTAGCGGAGGGGCCTACGAGCAGTACTTC.

The chain recombines TRBV29-1 with TRBJ2-3, with 7 bases that match TRBD2. Germline V gene sequence: CDR1 SQVTM, CDR2 ANQGSEA. Trimming cost V 4 bases and J 4 bases; bases outside gene matches: 8. CDR3 length equals 14 residues. The CDR3 sequence is CSVGPSGVADTQYF. The CDR3 DNA sequence: TGCAGCGTTGGGCCTAGCGGAGTGGCAGATACGCAGTATTTT.

As regards this clonotype: This may stem from a read error, because a much larger clone lies one nucleotide away. V gene TRBV4-1 combines with J gene TRBJ2-1; no firm D call. The CDR3 length is 13 residues. CDR1 is MGHRA and CDR2 is YSYEKL in the germline V gene. CDR3 bases: TGCACCAGCAGCCAAGGGCACTACAATGAGCAGTTCTTC. Translated, it gives CTSSQGHYNEQFF.

This clonotype turned up a few times. This rearrangement joins TRBV12-3 or TRBV12-4 to TRBJ2-6; no firm D call. This CDR3 is 16 amino acids long. The ends were cut back, 6 bases at V and 0 bases at J, with 12 bases in the middle. CDR3 in DNA: TGTGCCAGCAGCCCGGGCCAGCACTCTGGGGCCAACGTCCTGACTTTC. The encoded protein is CASSPGQHSGANVLTF.

The rearrangement joins TRBV15 to TRBJ1-2; D unresolved. The V end was cut by 0 bases, the J end by 4 bases, with 12 bases between. Germline V gene data show CDR1 as LNHNV and CDR2 as YYDKDF (reference sequence). The CDR3 loop spans 15 amino acids. The CDR3 DNA is TGTGCCACCAGCAGAGATGGCCTACGGAGCTATGGCTACACCTTC. Amino acid sequence: CATSRDGLRSYGYTF.

V and J are TRBV7-2 and TRBJ2-7; a weak D match, TRBD2 (5 bases). CDR1 is SGHTA and CDR2 is FQGNSA in the germline V gene. CDR3 length: 14 amino acids. V lost 5 bases and J 2 bases, leaving 13 bases between the germline ends. CDR3 DNA sequence: TGTGCCAGCAGCCCCAGAGGAGGTACCTACGAGCAGTACTTC. It is translated as CASSPRGGTYEQYF.

The chain couples TRBV5-1 to TRBJ2-1, with 7 bases that match TRBD1. CDR3 size: 15 residues. Germline assignment: CDR1 SGHRS and CDR2 YFSETQ. Germline trimming cut 3 bases from V and 7 bases from J; bases unmatched to any gene: 10. The CDR3 loop is CASSSQGLDTNEQFF. In DNA, the CDR3 is TGCGCCAGCAGCTCACAGGGGTTGGATACAAATGAGCAGTTCTTC.

This clonotype has only a few counts. V and J are TRBV5-6 and TRBJ1-2; D is possibly TRBD1 (5 bases). Trimming removed 1 base at V and 4 bases at J, with 8 bases between. The CDR3 extends over 13 amino acids. The V gene's germline CDR1 is SGHDT and CDR2 YYEEEE. The CDR3 spells CASSLRDPYGYTF. For the CDR3, the DNA is TGTGCCAGCAGCTTGAGGGACCCCTATGGCTACACCTTC.

The table lists this clonotype with a few counts. This chain uses TRBV20-1 with TRBJ2-1; D gene ambiguous. CDR1 is DFQATT and CDR2 is SNEGSKA in the germline V gene (reference sequence). There are 15 residues in the CDR3. The V and J ends lost 3 bases and 4 bases respectively, with 16 bases between them. In DNA form, the CDR3 reads TGCAGTGCTAGGCCTGCTAGATCTCCATACAATGAGCAGTTCTTC. Its protein is CSARPARSPYNEQFF.

The CDR3 loop reads CASSQDAGGPDEQFF. The CDR3 DNA is TGTGCCAGCAGCCAAGATGCGGGAGGGCCAGATGAGCAGTTCTTC. The chain carries TRBV14 and TRBJ2-1; 9 bases agree with TRBD2. This CDR3 is 15 amino acids long. The germline V gene encodes CDR1 SGHDN and CDR2 FVKESK. V was pared by 0 bases and J by 8 bases, with 5 bases of the junction left unmatched.

The chain recombines TRBV3-1 with TRBJ2-7; 10 nucleotides line up with TRBD2. The V and J ends lost 4 bases and 1 base, in that order; junction bases with no gene match: 19. Germline CDR1 LGHDT, CDR2 YNNKEL (reference sequence). CDR3 size: 20 residues. CDR3 nucleotide sequence: TGTGCCAGCAGCCTCACCACCGGGACTAGCGTTAGCCTGTTATCCTACGAGCAGTACTTC. Encoded protein: CASSLTTGTSVSLLSYEQYF.

This clonotype was detected a few times. An end of the junction differs from the germline gene, which may be a read error. The chain uses TRBV18 and TRBJ2-5; D is unresolved. Germline V CDR1 and CDR2: KGHSH, LQKENI. CDR3 length: 13 amino acids. CDR3: CASSPHPSETQYF. DNA for the CDR3: TGTGCTAGCTCACCCCATCCGTCGGAGACCCAGTACTTC.

This clonotype showed up just a few times. The genes are TRBV28 and TRBJ1-4; D unclear. Germline CDR1 reads MDHEN; CDR2 reads SYDVKM. This CDR3 has 16 residues. Trimming removed 1 base from V and 7 bases from J, with 16 bases in between. CDR3 residues: CASSLFPPGDSEKLFF. DNA for the CDR3: TGTGCCAGCAGTTTATTCCCTCCGGGTGATAGTGAAAAACTGTTTTTT.

The V gene is TRBV5-1, the J gene TRBJ2-1, with a weak D call TRBD1 (5 bases). V was cut by 4 bases and J by 9 bases, with 11 bases left in between. Germline V gene lookup returns CDR1 SGHRS and CDR2 YFSETQ. This CDR3 is built from 12 residues. In DNA, the CDR3 is TGCGCCAGCAGCCCGCAGGGATTTGAGCAGTTCTTC. Translation: CASSPQGFEQFF.

The V and J genes are TRBV11-2 and TRBJ2-7, with D perhaps matching TRBD2 (6 bases). V lost 1 base to trimming and J lost 3 bases, with 13 bases between them. The CDR3 runs 15 residues. Germline CDR1 SGHAT, CDR2 FQNNGV. CDR3 sequence: CASSLVGGGDYEQYF. The CDR3 bases are TGTGCCAGCAGCTTAGTGGGAGGTGGGGACTACGAGCAGTACTTC.

The chain employs TRBV20-1 and TRBJ1-2; D might be TRBD1 (6 bases). CDR3 length: 14 amino acids. The V end was cut by 0 bases, the J end by 1 base, with 9 bases between. Germline V gene lookup returns CDR1 DFQATT and CDR2 SNEGSKA (reference sequence). The CDR3 DNA follows: TGCAGTGCTAGAGATCGGGGGCATAACTATGGCTACACCTTC. It is translated as CSARDRGHNYGYTF.

The rearrangement links TRBV25-1 to TRBJ1-1; no clear D. The ends were cut back, 8 bases at V and 6 bases at J, with 16 bases in the middle. Per the germline V gene, CDR1 is MGHDK and CDR2 is SYGVNS. The CDR3 loop spans 13 amino acids. CDR3 sequence (DNA): TGTGCCAGCTCGCCCTTGGCCGCCTCTGAAGCTTTCTTT. Amino acid sequence: CASSPLAASEAFF. Full variable domain (rest looked up from reference TRBV25-1 and TRBJ1-1): EADIYQTPRYLVIGTGKKITLECSQTMGHDKMYWYQQDPGMELHLIHYSYGVNSTEKGDLSSESTVSRIRTEHFPLTLESARPSHTSQYLCASSPLAASEAFFGQGTRLTVV.

This clonotype was recorded a few times. This chain uses TRBV2 with TRBJ2-7; a weak D match, TRBD1 (6 bases). The V gene's germline CDR1 is SNHLY and CDR2 FYNNEI. Trimming took 4 bases from V and 2 from J, leaving 12 bases between them. The CDR3 runs 14 residues. The CDR3 here is CASSGPGQTYEQYF. CDR3 nucleotides: TGTGCCAGCAGTGGTCCGGGACAAACCTACGAGCAGTACTTC. The full variable domain, in which reference TRBV2 and TRBJ2-7 provide the parts outside the CDR3, is EPEVTQTPSHQVTQMGQEVILRCVPISNHLYFYWYRQILGQKVEFLVSFYNNEISEKSEIFDDQFSVERPDGSNFTLKIRSTKLEDSAMYFCASSGPGQTYEQYFGPGTRLTVT.

The chain combines TRBV28 with TRBJ1-6; D is uncertain. Germline V lookup: CDR1 MDHEN, CDR2 SYDVKM. Trimming stripped 3 bases from V and 13 bases from J, with 13 bases between. CDR3 size: 13 residues. CDR3 coding DNA: TGTGCCAGCAGTTTGAAGCCAGTCGGTCCCCTCCACTTT. Its protein product is CASSLKPVGPLHF.